This T cell receptor beta chain comes out of a study of siplizumab effects on memory and regulatory T cells. Assays were performed on roughly 96,000 TCR templates per sample. The data were produced by immunoSEQ multiplex PCR, yet TCRdb's version contains in-frame clones alone and is incomplete. The sample lists around 100,000 clones; nearly 95% were seen once. CDR3 length: 16 residues. The ends lost 10 bases at V and 0 bases at J; junction bases unmatched: 11. The germline CDR1 and CDR2 sequences are SNHLY and FYNNEI. The TCR originated in a human donor in good health. This sequence joins TRBV2 and TRBJ2-3, with TRBD2 matching 9 bases. The specimen was non-Treg CD4+ T cells sorted from blood. The CDR3 sequence is CATSKASGTSTDTQYF. Written as DNA, the CDR3 is TGTGCCACCTCTAAGGCTAGCGGGACTAGCACAGATACGCAGTATTTT. The whole variable domain, remainder taken from reference TRBV2 and TRBJ2-3, is EPEVTQTPSHQVTQMGQEVILRCVPISNHLYFYWYRQILGQKVEFLVSFYNNEISEKSEIFDDQFSVERPDGSNFTLKIRSTKLEDSAMYFCATSKASGTSTDTQYFGPGTRLTVL.